This passage covers 24 T cell receptor beta chains from one sample sequenced in a study of cytomegalovirus exposure and HLA in healthy donors. The PCR used 60 Vbeta and 13 Jbeta primers. Data came from immunoSEQ multiplex PCR; TCRdb stores just in-frame clones and leaves some out. The sample holds 150,000 to 200,000 clones, about four fifths seen once. Specimen: PBMCs. These receptors were collected from a man aged 18-30 years in good health and CMV-seronegative.

This chain links TRBV4-1 with TRBJ2-3; 11 nucleotides line up with TRBD2. V dropped 6 bases and J dropped 4; count of bases not matched to a gene: 6. The germline gives CDR1 MGHRA, CDR2 YSYEKL. The CDR3 has 15 amino acids. CDR3: CASRIAGGLPDTQYF. The CDR3 nucleotides read TGCGCCAGCAGGATAGCGGGGGGGCTGCCAGATACGCAGTATTTT.

The chain has TRBV7-9 and TRBJ2-5, with 7 positions matching TRBD1. The CDR3 has 12 residues. V lost 1 base, J lost 14 bases, and 7 bases stayed unmatched. Germline V CDR1 and CDR2: SEHNR, FQNEAQ (reference sequence). For the CDR3, the DNA is TGTGCCAGCAGCTTAGGCGGACAGGCCTATTACTTC. This codes for CASSLGGQAYYF.

The chain joins TRBV13 to TRBJ2-3, with D uncertain. CDR1 is PRHDT and CDR2 is FYEKMQ in the germline V gene (reference sequence). The CDR3 totals 16 residues. V lost 2 bases to trimming and J lost 0 bases, with 12 bases between them. The CDR3 DNA reads TGTGCCAGCAGCTTATATAGCAGACCAAGCACAGATACGCAGTATTTT. It codes for CASSLYSRPSTDTQYF.

The chain is built from TRBV6-5 and TRBJ1-5; 8 positions agree with TRBD1. This CDR3 comprises 15 residues. Germline V gene lookup returns CDR1 MNHEY and CDR2 SVGAGI. The V segment lost 5 bases and the J segment 3 bases; nucleotides outside the gene matches: 6. CDR3 sequence: CASSTRTGINQPQHF. The CDR3 DNA reads TGTGCCAGCAGTACCCGGACAGGGATCAATCAGCCCCAGCATTTT.

The V and J genes are TRBV9 and TRBJ2-3; D might be TRBD2 (6 bases). Germline lookup yields CDR1 SGDLS and CDR2 YYNGEE. The V gene lost 2 bases and the J gene lost 8 bases, with 15 bases spanning the gap. This CDR3 is built from 14 residues. CDR3 sequence (DNA): TGTGCCAGCAGCGTGACACGGGGGTTTGGTACGCAGTATTTT. It translates to CASSVTRGFGTQYF. Variable domain in full (rest from reference TRBV9 and TRBJ2-3): DSGVTQTPKHLITATGQRVTLRCSPRSGDLSVYWYQQSLDQGLQFLIQYYNGEERAKGNILERFSAQQFPDLHSELNLSSLELGDSALYFCASSVTRGFGTQYFGPGTRLTVL.

The chain combines TRBV9 with TRBJ2-3; tentatively, D is TRBD2 (5 bases). The CDR3 runs to 16 residues. Looked up from germline, CDR1 is SGDLS and CDR2 is YYNGEE. V lost 0 bases and J 2 bases, leaving 13 bases between the germline ends. The CDR3 nucleotides read TGTGCCAGCAGCGTAGGCGCAAGCGACTACACAGATACGCAGTATTTT. This codes for CASSVGASDYTDTQYF.

This sequence joins TRBV9 and TRBJ2-3; TRBD2 matches 8 bases. This CDR3 is built from 15 residues. V was clipped by 2 bases and J by 2 bases; unmatched bases: 4. CDR1 and CDR2 (germline): SGDLS, YYNGEE. CDR3: CASSVTSGPTDTQYF. Here the CDR3 DNA reads TGTGCCAGCAGCGTTACTAGCGGTCCCACAGATACGCAGTATTTT.

V usage is TRBV25-1 and J usage is TRBJ2-7; 7 bases fit TRBD1. From germline, CDR1 is MGHDK and CDR2 SYGVNS. CDR3 length: 12 amino acids. The junction had 0 bases not matched to a gene; V was cut back by 6 bases and J by 1 base. In nucleotides, the CDR3 is TGTGCCAGCAGGGACAGGTCCTACGAGCAGTACTTC. Encoded protein: CASRDRSYEQYF.

This sequence joins TRBV27 and TRBJ2-1, with TRBD2 matching over 14 bases. Germline lookup yields CDR1 MNHEY and CDR2 SMNVEV (reference sequence). This CDR3 spans 15 amino acids. Trimming cost V 2 bases and J 9 bases; bases outside gene matches: 3. The CDR3, as DNA: TGTGCCAGCAGTTTAGGGACTAGCGGGAGTGGTGAGCAGTTCTTC. Translated: CASSLGTSGSGEQFF.

The chain employs TRBV4-3 and TRBJ1-5; 7 bases are shared with TRBD1. The CDR3 totals 15 residues. From germline, CDR1 is LGHNA and CDR2 YSLEER. J gave up 7 bases and V 3 bases, and 9 bases lay outside the gene matches. Written as DNA, the CDR3 is TGCGCCAGCAGCCATTACAGGGGAGAGGGACAGCCCCAGCATTTT. Amino acids: CASSHYRGEGQPQHF.

The chain recombines TRBV7-8 with TRBJ2-1; no clear D gene. Trimming took off 7 bases at V and 3 bases at J, with 7 bases between the two ends. The CDR3 runs to 12 residues. Looked up from germline, CDR1 is SGHVS and CDR2 is FQNEAQ. The CDR3 loop is CASTRDYNEQFF. The DNA of the CDR3 is TGTGCCAGCACCCGAGACTACAATGAGCAGTTCTTC.

The chain carries TRBV11-2 and TRBJ1-2; 10 bases map to TRBD1. This CDR3 region has 15 residues. Germline CDR1 reads SGHAT; CDR2 reads FQNNGV. The junction had 6 bases not matched to a gene; V was cut back by 1 base and J by 7 bases. CDR3 sequence reads: CASSLGRDRGSGYTF. The CDR3 DNA reads as TGTGCCAGCAGCTTAGGTCGGGACAGGGGTTCTGGCTACACCTTC.

The J gene is TRBJ2-7, the V gene TRBV9, with D perhaps matching TRBD2 (6 bases). The CDR3 runs 15 residues. Trimming removed 1 base from V and 6 bases from J, with 17 bases in between. Germline CDR1 and CDR2: SGDLS and YYNGEE. This CDR3 is CASSVSGTEPSEQYF. The CDR3 DNA reads TGTGCCAGCAGCGTATCGGGGACTGAACCCAGCGAGCAGTACTTC. Together with reference TRBV9 and TRBJ2-7, the CDR3 gives the full variable domain: DSGVTQTPKHLITATGQRVTLRCSPRSGDLSVYWYQQSLDQGLQFLIQYYNGEERAKGNILERFSAQQFPDLHSELNLSSLELGDSALYFCASSVSGTEPSEQYFGPGTRLTVT.

The chain has TRBV5-6 and TRBJ1-4; 9 nucleotides agree with TRBD1. V shed 4 bases, J shed 6 bases, and the junction held 7 bases outside the gene matches. The CDR3 runs 15 residues. Germline CDR1 and CDR2: SGHDT and YYEEEE. The CDR3 region has the DNA TGTGCCAGCAGCAGGAACAGGGGGCTGGATGAAAAACTGTTTTTT. This codes for CASSRNRGLDEKLFF.

The V gene is TRBV5-1, the J gene TRBJ2-7, with a possible D match to TRBD2 (6 bases). Germline lookup yields CDR1 SGHRS and CDR2 YFSETQ. CDR3 length: 15 residues. Trimming stripped 3 bases from V and 7 bases from J, with 20 bases between. The CDR3 loop is CASSSLGTRREEQYF. For the CDR3, the DNA is TGCGCCAGCAGCTCCCTAGGGACTCGCCGGGAAGAGCAGTACTTC.

Only a few counts were recorded for this clone. This chain's CDR3 is CASSEILAGFGGNTEAFF. The CDR3 DNA follows: TGTGCCAGCAGTGAAATCTTGGCGGGGTTTGGTGGGAACACTGAAGCTTTCTTT. The chain combines TRBV6-1 with TRBJ1-1; no clear D. The germline V gene encodes CDR1 MNHNS and CDR2 SASEGT. The CDR3 is 18 amino acids. Trimming shortened V by 2 bases and J by 1 base, and 20 bases separated the two germline ends.

The CDR3 DNA sequence: TGTGCCAGCAGTTGGACGGGGTCAGCGGAGACCCAGTACTTC. This sequence encodes CASSWTGSAETQYF. The rearrangement uses TRBV11-2 and TRBJ2-5; weak D call: TRBD2 (5 bases). Germline values: CDR1 SGHAT, CDR2 FQNNGV. The CDR3 extends over 14 amino acids. V was clipped by 6 bases and J by 5 bases, with 16 bases between them.

The chain recombines TRBV6-1 with TRBJ1-5, with D tentatively TRBD1 (6 bases). This CDR3 comprises 14 residues. With 7 bases removed from V and 1 base from J, the gap between germline ends came to 11 bases. Germline V CDR1 and CDR2: MNHNS, SASEGT. This CDR3 reads CASNSRGSNQPQHF. The CDR3 nucleotides are TGTGCCAGCAATTCCAGGGGAAGCAATCAGCCCCAGCATTTT.

This clone appeared once. The chain carries TRBV6-6 and TRBJ1-2; D perhaps matches TRBD1 (6 bases). The germline CDR1 and CDR2 sequences are MNHNY and SVGAGI (reference sequence). Trimming stripped 4 bases from V and 2 bases from J, with 8 bases between. The CDR3 length is 13 residues. The CDR3 loop is CASSLGQNYGYTF. The CDR3 nucleotides read TGTGCCAGCAGTTTAGGACAGAACTATGGCTACACCTTC.

The rearrangement joins TRBV29-1 to TRBJ2-2; no clear D gene. The CDR3 spans 13 residues. Germline assignment: CDR1 SQVTM and CDR2 ANQGSEA. V was trimmed by 5 bases and J by 0 bases, leaving 7 bases between them. In DNA form, the CDR3 reads TGCAGCGTTAGAGACACGAACACCGGGGAGCTGTTTTTT. It translates to CSVRDTNTGELFF.

The chain employs TRBV4-1 and TRBJ1-5; TRBD1 matches 8 bases. V lost 2 bases, J lost 0 bases, and 9 bases stayed unmatched. CDR1 MGHRA and CDR2 YSYEKL come from the germline V gene. The CDR3 runs 18 residues. This CDR3 reads CASSQYHTGGYSNQPQHF. DNA of the CDR3: TGCGCCAGCAGCCAATACCACACAGGGGGATATAGCAATCAGCCCCAGCATTTT.

V is TRBV15 and J is TRBJ2-7, with 7 bases that match TRBD1. V gave up 0 bases and J gave up 3 bases; unmatched junction bases: 5. The CDR3 is 15 residues long. CDR1 is LNHNV and CDR2 is YYDKDF in the germline V gene (reference sequence). Here the CDR3 DNA reads TGTGCCACCAGCAGAGAAGGGACAGTAGGCTACGAGCAGTACTTC. Encoded protein: CATSREGTVGYEQYF.

This clone showed up just once. The rearrangement links TRBV19 to TRBJ1-6; tentatively, D is TRBD1 (5 bases). Germline-derived CDR1 and CDR2 are LNHDA and SQIVND (reference sequence). The CDR3 is made up of 18 amino acids. Deletions cut 4 bases from V and 14 bases from J, with 30 bases between. The DNA of the CDR3 is TGTGCCAGTAGTAATTATGGTGATGGGGAAGGTCTCTCGGGGGCCCTCCACTTT. Residues: CASSNYGDGEGLSGALHF.

The chain is built from TRBV11-2 and TRBJ2-3, with D possibly being TRBD2 (5 bases). Germline V CDR1 and CDR2: SGHAT, FQNNGV. This CDR3 spans 14 amino acids. Trimming took off 3 bases at V and 6 bases at J, with 13 bases between the two ends. CDR3 nucleotide sequence: TGTGCCAGCAGCTTTGGGGAGACGCACGATACGCAGTATTTT. Translating it yields CASSFGETHDTQYF.